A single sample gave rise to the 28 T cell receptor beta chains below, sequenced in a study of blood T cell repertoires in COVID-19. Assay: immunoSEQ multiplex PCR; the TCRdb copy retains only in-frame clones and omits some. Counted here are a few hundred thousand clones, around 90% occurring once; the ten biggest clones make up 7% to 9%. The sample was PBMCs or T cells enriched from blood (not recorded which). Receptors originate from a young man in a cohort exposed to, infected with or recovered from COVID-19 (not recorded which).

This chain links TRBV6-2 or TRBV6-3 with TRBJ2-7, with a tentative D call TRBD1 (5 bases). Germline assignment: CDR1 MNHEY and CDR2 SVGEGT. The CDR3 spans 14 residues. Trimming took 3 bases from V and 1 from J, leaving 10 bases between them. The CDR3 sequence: CASSYIQGSYEQYF. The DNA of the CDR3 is TGTGCCAGCAGTTATATTCAGGGTTCCTACGAGCAGTACTTC.

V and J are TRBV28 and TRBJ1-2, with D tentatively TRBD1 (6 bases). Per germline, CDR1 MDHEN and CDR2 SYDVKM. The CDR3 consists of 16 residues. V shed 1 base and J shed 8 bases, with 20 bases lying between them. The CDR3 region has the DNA TGTGCCAGCAGTTTATTGCCAGGGGCCCACCTCGGGGGCTACACCTTC. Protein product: CASSLLPGAHLGGYTF.

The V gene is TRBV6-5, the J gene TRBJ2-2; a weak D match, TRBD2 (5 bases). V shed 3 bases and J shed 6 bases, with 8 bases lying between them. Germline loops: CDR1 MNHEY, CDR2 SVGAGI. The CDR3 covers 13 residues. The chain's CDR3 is CASSYMRAGELFF. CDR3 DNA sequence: TGTGCCAGCAGTTATATGAGGGCCGGGGAGCTGTTTTTT.

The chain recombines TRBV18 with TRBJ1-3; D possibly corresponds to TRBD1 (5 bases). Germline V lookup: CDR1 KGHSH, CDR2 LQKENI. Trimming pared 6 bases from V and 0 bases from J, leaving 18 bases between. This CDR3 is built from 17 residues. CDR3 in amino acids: CASSRTGRGSSGNTIYF. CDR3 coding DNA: TGTGCCAGCTCCAGAACAGGCCGGGGGTCCTCTGGAAACACCATATATTTT.

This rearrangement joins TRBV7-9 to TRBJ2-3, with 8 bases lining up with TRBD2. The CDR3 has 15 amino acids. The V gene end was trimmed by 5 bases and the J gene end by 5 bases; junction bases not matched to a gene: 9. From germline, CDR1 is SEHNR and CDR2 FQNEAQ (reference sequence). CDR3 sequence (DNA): TGTGCCAGCAGCCCCCTGACTAGCGAGAGAGATACGCAGTATTTT. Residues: CASSPLTSERDTQYF.

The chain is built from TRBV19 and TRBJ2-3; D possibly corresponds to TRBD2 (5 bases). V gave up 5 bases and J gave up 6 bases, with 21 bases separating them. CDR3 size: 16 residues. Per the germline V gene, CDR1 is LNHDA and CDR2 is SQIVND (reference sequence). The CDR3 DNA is TGTGCCAGTAGTCCCCTAGGTAGGGCTCAGCGGGATACGCAGTATTTT. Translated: CASSPLGRAQRDTQYF.

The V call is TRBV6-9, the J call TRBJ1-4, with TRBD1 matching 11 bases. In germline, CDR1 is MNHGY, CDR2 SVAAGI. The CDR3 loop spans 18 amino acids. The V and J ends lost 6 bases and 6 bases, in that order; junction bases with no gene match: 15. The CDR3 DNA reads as TGTGCCAGCAGCGACCGAGGACAGGGGGCACCCCTAGATGAAAAACTGTTTTTT. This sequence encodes CASSDRGQGAPLDEKLFF.

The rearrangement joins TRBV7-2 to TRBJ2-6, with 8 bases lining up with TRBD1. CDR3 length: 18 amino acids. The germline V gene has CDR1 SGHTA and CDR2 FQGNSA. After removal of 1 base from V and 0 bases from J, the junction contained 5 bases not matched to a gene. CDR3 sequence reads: CASSLEGTGFSGANVLTF. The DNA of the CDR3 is TGTGCCAGCAGCTTAGAAGGGACAGGCTTCTCTGGGGCCAACGTCCTGACTTTC.

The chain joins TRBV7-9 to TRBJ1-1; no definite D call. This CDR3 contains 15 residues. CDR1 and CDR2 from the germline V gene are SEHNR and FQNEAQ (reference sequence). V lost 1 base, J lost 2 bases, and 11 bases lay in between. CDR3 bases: TGTGCCAGCAGCTTAGAGAGGGCTCGAAACACTGAAGCTTTCTTT. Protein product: CASSLERARNTEAFF.

The CDR3 coding sequence is TGTGCCAGCAGTTTATACCCAGACAGGTGGGAGACCCAGTACTTC. Its protein product is CASSLYPDRWETQYF. The rearrangement uses TRBV27 and TRBJ2-5, with a weak D call TRBD1 (6 bases). Trimming left V 1 base short and J 5 bases short, with 14 bases between. The CDR3 is 15 residues long. Germline V gene sequence: CDR1 MNHEY, CDR2 SMNVEV (reference sequence).

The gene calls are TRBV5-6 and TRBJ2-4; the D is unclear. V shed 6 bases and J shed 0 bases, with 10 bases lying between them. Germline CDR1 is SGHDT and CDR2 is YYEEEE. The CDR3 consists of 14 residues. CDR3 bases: TGTGCCAGCACCACTTACTTAGCCAAAAACATTCAGTACTTC. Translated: CASTTYLAKNIQYF. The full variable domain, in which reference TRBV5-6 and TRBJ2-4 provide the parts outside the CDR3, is DAGVTQSPTHLIKTRGQQVTLRCSPKSGHDTVSWYQQALGQGPQFIFQYYEEEERQRGNFPDRFSGHQFPNYSSELNVNALLLGDSALYLCASTTYLAKNIQYFGAGTRLSVL.

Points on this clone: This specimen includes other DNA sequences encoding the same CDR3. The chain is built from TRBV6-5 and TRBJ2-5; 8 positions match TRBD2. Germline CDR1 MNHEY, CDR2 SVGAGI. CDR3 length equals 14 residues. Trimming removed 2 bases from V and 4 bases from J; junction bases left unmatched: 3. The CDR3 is CASSYPGGGETQYF. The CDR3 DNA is TGTGCCAGCAGTTACCCCGGGGGGGGAGAGACCCAGTACTTC.

CDR3 in amino acids: CASSLEVRGGSGYTF. DNA of the CDR3: TGTGCCAGCAGTTTAGAGGTACGGGGGGGGAGCGGCTACACCTTC. This rearrangement joins TRBV28 to TRBJ1-2; D perhaps matches TRBD1 (5 bases). Germline V CDR1 and CDR2: MDHEN, SYDVKM. CDR3 length: 15 residues. Trimming pared 2 bases from V and 8 bases from J, leaving 18 bases between.

The CDR3 DNA is TGCGCCAGCAGCCAGGGGGCCCCCTATAATTCACCCCTCCACTTT. Translating gives CASSQGAPYNSPLHF. The chain joins TRBV10-2 to TRBJ1-6, with 8 bases that match TRBD1. The CDR3 has 15 residues. CDR1 and CDR2 (germline): WSHSY, SAAADI. Trimming took 6 bases from V and 2 from J; bases not matched to a gene: 3.

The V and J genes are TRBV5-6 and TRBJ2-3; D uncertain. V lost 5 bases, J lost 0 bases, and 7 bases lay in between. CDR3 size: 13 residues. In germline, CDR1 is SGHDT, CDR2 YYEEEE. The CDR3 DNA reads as TGTGCCAGCAGACTCACCAGCACAGATACGCAGTATTTT. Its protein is CASRLTSTDTQYF. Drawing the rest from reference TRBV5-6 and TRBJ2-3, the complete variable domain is DAGVTQSPTHLIKTRGQQVTLRCSPKSGHDTVSWYQQALGQGPQFIFQYYEEEERQRGNFPDRFSGHQFPNYSSELNVNALLLGDSALYLCASRLTSTDTQYFGPGTRLTVL.

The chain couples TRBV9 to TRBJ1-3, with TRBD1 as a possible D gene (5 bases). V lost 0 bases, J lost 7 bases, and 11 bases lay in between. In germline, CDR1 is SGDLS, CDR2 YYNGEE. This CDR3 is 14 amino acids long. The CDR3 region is CASSVGDRENTIYF. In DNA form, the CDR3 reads TGTGCCAGCAGCGTAGGGGACCGGGAGAACACCATATATTTT.

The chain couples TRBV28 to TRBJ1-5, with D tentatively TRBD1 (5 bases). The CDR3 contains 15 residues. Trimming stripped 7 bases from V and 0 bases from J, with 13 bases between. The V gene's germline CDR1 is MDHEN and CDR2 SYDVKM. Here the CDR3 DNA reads TGTGCCAGCACCGTGGGGCAGGGTAGCAATCAGCCCCAGCATTTT. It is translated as CASTVGQGSNQPQHF.

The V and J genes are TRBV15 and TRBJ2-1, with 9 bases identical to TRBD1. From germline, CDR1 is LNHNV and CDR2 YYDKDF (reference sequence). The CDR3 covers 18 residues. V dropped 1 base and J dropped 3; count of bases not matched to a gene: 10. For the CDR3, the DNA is TGTGCCACCAGCAGAGGGACTTTGGGGACAGGGATCTACAATGAGCAGTTCTTC. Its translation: CATSRGTLGTGIYNEQFF. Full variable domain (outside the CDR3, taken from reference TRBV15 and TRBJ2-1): DAMVIQNPRYQVTQFGKPVTLSCSQTLNHNVMYWYQQKSSQAPKLLFHYYDKDFNNEADTPDNFQSRRPNTSFCFLDIRSPGLGDTAMYLCATSRGTLGTGIYNEQFFGPGTRLTVL.

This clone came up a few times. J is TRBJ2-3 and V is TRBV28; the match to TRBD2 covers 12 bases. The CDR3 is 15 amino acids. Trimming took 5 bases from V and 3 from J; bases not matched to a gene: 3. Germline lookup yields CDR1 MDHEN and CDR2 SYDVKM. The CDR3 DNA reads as TGTGCCAGCAGTACGACTAGCGGGAGAACAGATACGCAGTATTTT. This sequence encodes CASSTTSGRTDTQYF. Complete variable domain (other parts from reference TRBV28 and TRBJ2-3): DVKVTQSSRYLVKRTGEKVFLECVQDMDHENMFWYRQDPGLGLRLIYFSYDVKMKEKGDIPEGYSVSREKKERFSLILESASTNQTSMYLCASSTTSGRTDTQYFGPGTRLTVL.

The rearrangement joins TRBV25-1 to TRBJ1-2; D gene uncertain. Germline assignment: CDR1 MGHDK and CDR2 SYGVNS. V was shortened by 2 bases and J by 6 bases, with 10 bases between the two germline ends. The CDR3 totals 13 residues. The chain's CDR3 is CASSEIREDGYTF. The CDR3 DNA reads TGTGCCAGCAGTGAAATCCGGGAGGATGGCTACACCTTC.

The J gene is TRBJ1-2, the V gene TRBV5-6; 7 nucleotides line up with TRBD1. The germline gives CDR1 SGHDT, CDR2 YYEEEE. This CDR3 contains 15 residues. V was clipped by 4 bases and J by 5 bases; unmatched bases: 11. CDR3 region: CASSPPGRGVYGYTF. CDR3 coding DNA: TGTGCCAGCAGCCCCCCCGGCAGGGGGGTGTATGGCTACACCTTC.

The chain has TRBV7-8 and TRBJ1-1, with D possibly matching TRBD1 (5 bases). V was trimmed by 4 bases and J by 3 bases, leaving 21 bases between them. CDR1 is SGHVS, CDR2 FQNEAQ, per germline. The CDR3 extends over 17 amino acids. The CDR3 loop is CASSSSVAGPRDTEAFF. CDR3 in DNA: TGTGCCAGCAGCTCAAGCGTCGCAGGGCCTCGGGACACTGAAGCTTTCTTT. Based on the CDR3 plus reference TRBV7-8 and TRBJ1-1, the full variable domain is GAGVSQSPRYKVAKRGQDVALRCDPISGHVSLFWYQQALGQGPEFLTYFQNEAQLDKSGLPSDRFFAERPEGSVSTLKIQRTQQEDSAVYLCASSSSVAGPRDTEAFFGQGTRLTVV.

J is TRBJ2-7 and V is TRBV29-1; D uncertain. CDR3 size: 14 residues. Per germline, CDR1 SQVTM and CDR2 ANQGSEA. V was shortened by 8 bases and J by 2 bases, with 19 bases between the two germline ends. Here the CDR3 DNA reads TGCAGCTTACTGCGGTCTAGACCCGCCTACGAGCAGTACTTC. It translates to CSLLRSRPAYEQYF.

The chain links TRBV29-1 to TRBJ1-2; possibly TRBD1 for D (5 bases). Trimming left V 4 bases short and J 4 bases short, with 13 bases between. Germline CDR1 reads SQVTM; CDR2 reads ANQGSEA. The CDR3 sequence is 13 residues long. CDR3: CSVGSTGSYGYTF. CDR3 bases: TGCAGCGTTGGCTCTACAGGTTCCTATGGCTACACCTTC.

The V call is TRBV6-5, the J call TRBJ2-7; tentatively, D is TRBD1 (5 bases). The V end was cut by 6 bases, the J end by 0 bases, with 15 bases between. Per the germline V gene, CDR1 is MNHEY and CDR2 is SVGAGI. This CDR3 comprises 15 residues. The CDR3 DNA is TGTGCCAGCAGGGGGATGACAGCAAGCTCCTACGAGCAGTACTTC. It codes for CASRGMTASSYEQYF.

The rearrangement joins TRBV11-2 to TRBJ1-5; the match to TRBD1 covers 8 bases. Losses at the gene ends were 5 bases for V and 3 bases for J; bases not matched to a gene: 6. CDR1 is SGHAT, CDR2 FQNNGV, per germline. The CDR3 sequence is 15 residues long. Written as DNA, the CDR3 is TGTGCCAGCAGCAGGACAGGGAGGTCCAATCAGCCCCAGCATTTT. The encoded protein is CASSRTGRSNQPQHF.

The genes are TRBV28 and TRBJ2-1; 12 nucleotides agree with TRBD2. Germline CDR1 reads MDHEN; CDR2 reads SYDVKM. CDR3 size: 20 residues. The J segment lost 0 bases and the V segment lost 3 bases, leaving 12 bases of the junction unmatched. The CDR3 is CASSFPTSGRQGSSYNEQFF. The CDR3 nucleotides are TGTGCCAGCAGTTTTCCTACTAGCGGGAGGCAGGGAAGCTCCTACAATGAGCAGTTCTTC.

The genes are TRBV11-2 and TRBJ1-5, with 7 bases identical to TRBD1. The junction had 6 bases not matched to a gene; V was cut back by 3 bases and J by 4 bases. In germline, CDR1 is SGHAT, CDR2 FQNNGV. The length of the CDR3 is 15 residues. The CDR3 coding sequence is TGTGCCAGCAGCTTGACCGGGACAGCAAATCAGCCCCAGCATTTT. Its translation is CASSLTGTANQPQHF. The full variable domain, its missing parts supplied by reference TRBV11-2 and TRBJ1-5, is EAGVAQSPRYKIIEKRQSVAFWCNPISGHATLYWYQQILGQGPKLLIQFQNNGVVDDSQLPKDRFSAERLKGVDSTLKIQPAKLEDSAVYLCASSLTGTANQPQHFGDGTRLSIL.